The 13 T cell receptor beta chains listed next were all sequenced from one sample in a study of cytomegalovirus exposure and HLA in healthy donors. TCRdb's copy holds only in-frame clones and misses some; the assay was immunoSEQ multiplex PCR. The sample carries around 150,000 clones, around nine tenths recorded once. Sample: PBMCs. Source of these receptors: a woman under 30 in good health and CMV-seropositive.

The chain links TRBV30 to TRBJ2-7; tentatively, D is TRBD2 (6 bases). V was trimmed by 4 bases and J by 4 bases, leaving 17 bases between them. The CDR3 runs 14 residues. The V gene's germline CDR1 is GTSNPN and CDR2 SVGIG (reference sequence). CDR3 nucleotide sequence: TGTGCCTGGACCGTACCTAGGGAGGCTTACGAGCAGTACTTC. This translates into CAWTVPREAYEQYF.

The chain combines TRBV5-1 with TRBJ1-1, with TRBD1 matching 7 bases. Germline V gives CDR1 SGHRS, CDR2 YFSETQ. The CDR3 covers 13 residues. V was pared by 5 bases and J by 4 bases, with 5 bases of the junction left unmatched. CDR3 residues: CASRSGGGTEAFF. In DNA form, the CDR3 reads TGCGCCAGCAGATCAGGGGGTGGCACTGAAGCTTTCTTT.

This rearrangement joins TRBV10-1 to TRBJ2-6; D remains ambiguous. Germline CDR1 WNHNN, CDR2 SYGVQD (reference sequence). Trimming shortened V by 5 bases and J by 0 bases, and 5 bases separated the two germline ends. CDR3 length: 14 amino acids. CDR3 sequence reads: CASSSLSGANVLTF. In DNA form, the CDR3 reads TGCGCCAGCAGTAGCCTCTCTGGGGCCAACGTCCTGACTTTC.

The chain combines TRBV5-1 with TRBJ2-3; TRBD2 agrees at 8 bases. Germline V gene data show CDR1 as SGHRS and CDR2 as YFSETQ. The CDR3 sequence is 16 residues long. V shed 0 bases, J shed 4 bases, and the junction held 7 bases outside the gene matches. DNA of the CDR3: TGCGCCAGCAGCTTGGCCCCGGGGGGGCTCCCAGATACGCAGTATTTT. Encoded protein: CASSLAPGGLPDTQYF.

This chain connects TRBV7-2 to TRBJ1-1; TRBD1 matches at 8 bases. Germline trimming cut 3 bases from V and 6 bases from J; bases unmatched to any gene: 6. Germline CDR1 and CDR2: SGHTA and FQGNSA. The CDR3 has 14 residues. The CDR3 protein is CASSFRRGQAEAFF. CDR3 DNA sequence: TGTGCCAGCAGCTTTCGCCGGGGACAGGCTGAAGCTTTCTTT.

The V and J genes are TRBV19 and TRBJ1-1; the match to TRBD1 covers 7 bases. The V gene end was trimmed by 3 bases and the J gene end by 1 base; junction bases not matched to a gene: 2. In germline, CDR1 is LNHDA, CDR2 SQIVND (reference sequence). The CDR3 spans 14 residues. The CDR3 nucleotides read TGTGCCAGTAGTATTCAGGGGGGGAACACTGAAGCTTTCTTT. It translates to CASSIQGGNTEAFF.

The chain recombines TRBV10-3 with TRBJ1-6, with 9 bases aligning to TRBD1. The CDR3 is 17 amino acids. Per germline, CDR1 ENHRY and CDR2 SYGVKD. J was trimmed by 7 bases and V by 2 bases; bases with no gene match: 9. This chain's CDR3 is CAISEPPGQGKNSPLHF. The CDR3 coding sequence is TGTGCCATCAGTGAGCCACCCGGACAGGGGAAGAATTCACCCCTCCACTTT.

This clone was recorded a few times. The rearrangement uses TRBV2 and TRBJ1-6; a weak D match, TRBD1 (5 bases). Germline lookup yields CDR1 SNHLY and CDR2 FYNNEI. Trimming cost V 6 bases and J 6 bases, with 12 bases left between them. This CDR3 region has 14 residues. As DNA, the CDR3 is TGTGCCAGCAGCCACGGGGACTTTAATTCACCCCTCCACTTT. This sequence encodes CASSHGDFNSPLHF.

The chain uses TRBV7-9 and TRBJ2-6; D unclear. CDR3 length: 15 amino acids. Germline CDR1 and CDR2: SEHNR and FQNEAQ (reference sequence). V lost 3 bases, J lost 2 bases, and 8 bases lay in between. The CDR3 DNA reads TGTGCCAGCAGCTTTAGGAGTCCTGGGGCCAACGTCCTGACTTTC. Its protein is CASSFRSPGANVLTF.

The rearrangement links TRBV18 to TRBJ2-3; TRBD1 matches 7 bases. The length of the CDR3 is 16 residues. The V gene end was trimmed by 3 bases and the J gene end by 2 bases; junction bases not matched to a gene: 8. Germline values: CDR1 KGHSH, CDR2 LQKENI. This CDR3 reads CASSPGTEKTTDTQYF. In DNA form, the CDR3 reads TGTGCCAGCTCACCTGGGACAGAAAAAACCACAGATACGCAGTATTTT.

V usage is TRBV5-1 and J usage is TRBJ2-7; D is undetermined. Germline CDR1 is SGHRS and CDR2 is YFSETQ. The CDR3 consists of 13 residues. Trimming stripped 5 bases from V and 0 bases from J, with 9 bases between. CDR3 DNA sequence: TGCGCCAGCAGGCCGGGTGGCTCCTACGAGCAGTACTTC. Its translation: CASRPGGSYEQYF.

J is TRBJ1-6 and V is TRBV6-5, with TRBD1 matching over 10 bases. Germline V gives CDR1 MNHEY, CDR2 SVGAGI. CDR3 length: 16 amino acids. J lost 7 bases, V lost 2 bases, and 5 bases had no gene match. The CDR3 region is CASSYVRDRGNSPLHF. The CDR3 region has the DNA TGTGCCAGCAGTTACGTTAGGGACAGGGGAAATTCACCCCTCCACTTT.

The rearrangement joins TRBV7-6 to TRBJ2-3, with D tentatively TRBD2 (5 bases). Germline V gene lookup returns CDR1 SGHVS and CDR2 FNYEAQ. This CDR3 comprises 16 residues. V lost 3 bases and J 3 bases, leaving 16 bases between the germline ends. CDR3 loop: CASSLISGSGTDTQYF. The CDR3, as DNA: TGTGCCAGCAGCTTGATCTCCGGGTCGGGGACAGATACGCAGTATTTT.